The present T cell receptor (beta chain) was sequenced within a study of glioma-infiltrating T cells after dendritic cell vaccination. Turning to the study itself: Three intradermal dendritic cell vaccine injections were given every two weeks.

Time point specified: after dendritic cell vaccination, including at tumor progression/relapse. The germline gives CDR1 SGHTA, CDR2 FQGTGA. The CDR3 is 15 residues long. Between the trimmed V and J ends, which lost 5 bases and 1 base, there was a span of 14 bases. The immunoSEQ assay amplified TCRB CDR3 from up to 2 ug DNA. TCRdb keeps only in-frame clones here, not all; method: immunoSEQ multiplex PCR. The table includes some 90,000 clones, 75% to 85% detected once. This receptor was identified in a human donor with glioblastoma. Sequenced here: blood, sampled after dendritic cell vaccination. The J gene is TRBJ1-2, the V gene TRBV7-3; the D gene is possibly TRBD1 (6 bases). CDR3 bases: TGTGCCAGCAGCGGACAAGGGGGAGTTAACTATGGCTACACCTTC. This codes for CASSGQGGVNYGYTF.